One sample yielded the 18 T cell receptor beta chains listed below, sequenced in a study of CD8 T cells in Susac syndrome. It was with random hexamers that roughly 0.5 to 1 ug RNA was reverse transcribed. TCRdb called the immunoSEQ multiplex PCR reads again in MiXCR, with one record for every CDR3 protein. Of some 130,000 distinct CDR3 sequences listed, roughly 94% are singletons. The source material was CD4+ T cells from PBMCs. The receptors were sampled from a human donor with multiple sclerosis.

Turning to this clonotype: The CDR3 does not end in the conserved phenylalanine or tryptophan, so this is likely a read error. The CDR3 coding sequence is TGCGCCAGCAGCCAAGATCCCTCAGGGGCACAATCGGCTTTCCTT. Translated, it gives CASSQDPSGAQSAFL. This rearrangement joins TRBV4-3 to TRBJ1-1; D may be TRBD1 (6 bases). CDR1 and CDR2 from the germline V gene are LGHNA and YSLEER. Trimming shortened V by 0 bases and J by 11 bases, and 19 bases separated the two germline ends. The length of the CDR3 is 15 residues.

The chain recombines TRBV29-1 with TRBJ1-4; no clear D gene. The germline gives CDR1 SQVTM, CDR2 ANQGSEA. Trimming stripped 6 bases from V and 3 bases from J, with 17 bases between. The CDR3 is made up of 15 amino acids. CDR3 protein: CSVPTSGFANEKLFF. In nucleotides, the CDR3 is TGCAGCGTGCCCACCTCCGGCTTCGCTAATGAAAAACTGTTTTTT.

J is TRBJ2-3 and V is TRBV5-1; no clear D gene. Trimming shortened V by 4 bases and J by 0 bases, and 9 bases separated the two germline ends. Germline-derived CDR1 and CDR2 are SGHRS and YFSETQ. This CDR3 is 14 amino acids long. The CDR3 region has the DNA TGCGCCAGCAGCGCAGAACTTAGCACAGATACGCAGTATTTT. It specifies CASSAELSTDTQYF.

This chain uses TRBV7-2 with TRBJ2-3, with no clear D. Germline-derived CDR1 and CDR2 are SGHTA and FQGNSA. The CDR3 totals 13 residues. Trimming removed 6 bases from V and 3 bases from J, with 10 bases in between. Written as DNA, the CDR3 is TGTGCCAGCAGGCCGGTAGCAACAGATACGCAGTATTTT. Translated: CASRPVATDTQYF.

The chain is built from TRBV6-5 and TRBJ1-6, with D hard to call. The germline V gene encodes CDR1 MNHEY and CDR2 SVGAGI. The CDR3 extends over 14 amino acids. Trimming pared 9 bases from V and 0 bases from J, leaving 9 bases between. The CDR3 DNA follows: TGTGCCAGTCGTTCAGGCTCCTATAATTCACCCCTCCACTTT. Amino acids: CASRSGSYNSPLHF.

This chain uses TRBV27 with TRBJ1-1; maybe TRBD1 (5 bases). CDR1 is MNHEY and CDR2 is SMNVEV in the germline V gene (reference sequence). Between the trimmed V and J ends, which lost 6 bases and 3 bases, there was a span of 11 bases. This CDR3 spans 13 amino acids. The CDR3 here is CASRWGWYTEAFF. The CDR3 coding sequence is TGTGCCAGCAGGTGGGGGTGGTACACTGAAGCTTTCTTT.

This chain links TRBV9 with TRBJ2-1; 7 positions agree with TRBD1. The CDR3 covers 16 residues. Trimming removed 3 bases from V and 0 bases from J; junction bases left unmatched: 6. Germline assignment: CDR1 SGDLS and CDR2 YYNGEE. The CDR3, as DNA: TGTGCCAGCAGCGCCCGACAGGGAAGCTCCTACAATGAGCAGTTCTTC. The encoded protein is CASSARQGSSYNEQFF. The complete variable domain, with remaining parts taken from reference TRBV9 and TRBJ2-1, reads DSGVTQTPKHLITATGQRVTLRCSPRSGDLSVYWYQQSLDQGLQFLIQYYNGEERAKGNILERFSAQQFPDLHSELNLSSLELGDSALYFCASSARQGSSYNEQFFGPGTRLTVL.

The rearrangement joins TRBV3-1 to TRBJ2-5, with 8 bases matching TRBD2. With 0 bases clipped from V and 1 base from J, the junction kept 4 bases outside the gene matches. The CDR3 runs 16 residues. From germline, CDR1 is LGHDT and CDR2 YNNKEL (reference sequence). The CDR3 spells CASSQDLAGTQETQYF. DNA for the CDR3: TGTGCCAGCAGCCAAGATTTAGCGGGGACCCAAGAGACCCAGTACTTC.

The V call is TRBV7-9, the J call TRBJ1-5; D unresolved. V lost 4 bases and J lost 7, with 8 bases in between. Per the germline V gene, CDR1 is SEHNR and CDR2 is FQNEAQ (reference sequence). The CDR3 runs 12 residues. CDR3 coding DNA: TGTGCCAGCAGCTCCCTAGGGCAGCCCCAGCATTTT. Protein: CASSSLGQPQHF.

CDR3 protein: CASSLPGLAGGETQYF. The CDR3 DNA follows: TGTGCCAGCAGCTTGCCGGGACTAGCGGGGGGAGAGACCCAGTACTTC. The chain couples TRBV5-4 to TRBJ2-5; 15 bases are shared with TRBD2. V gave up 1 base and J gave up 4 bases; unmatched junction bases: 2. The germline gives CDR1 SGHNT, CDR2 YYREEE (reference sequence). CDR3 length: 16 amino acids. Looking up the rest from reference TRBV5-4 and TRBJ2-5 gives the full variable domain: ETGVTQSPTHLIKTRGQQVTLRCSSQSGHNTVSWYQQALGQGPQFIFQYYREEENGRGNFPPRFSGLQFPNYSSELNVNALELDDSALYLCASSLPGLAGGETQYFGPGTRLLVL.

This sequence joins TRBV5-6 and TRBJ2-5; 9 bases are a match to TRBD2. This CDR3 has 16 amino acids. CDR1 is SGHDT and CDR2 is YYEEEE in the germline V gene. The junction had 14 bases not matched to a gene; V was cut back by 4 bases and J by 7 bases. CDR3 sequence (DNA): TGTGCCAGCAGCGTGAAGACTAGCGGAGATACCTGGACCCAGTACTTC. Protein product: CASSVKTSGDTWTQYF.

V usage is TRBV6-2 or TRBV6-3 and J usage is TRBJ1-6; TRBD1 matches 7 bases. Germline CDR1 reads MNHEY; CDR2 reads SVGEGT. The CDR3 extends over 14 amino acids. J was trimmed by 7 bases and V by 2 bases; bases with no gene match: 2. The DNA of the CDR3 is TGTGCCAGCAGTTACGACAGGGCGAATTCACCCCTCCACTTT. Its translation: CASSYDRANSPLHF.

The rearrangement uses TRBV5-1 and TRBJ1-1; D is undetermined. CDR1 and CDR2 from the germline V gene are SGHRS and YFSETQ. The CDR3 loop spans 17 amino acids. Trimming left V 0 bases short and J 4 bases short, with 19 bases between. Here the CDR3 DNA reads TGCGCCAGCAGCTTGGGACGAGTCCTCGAGCTTAGCACTGAAGCTTTCTTT. It yields the protein CASSLGRVLELSTEAFF.

The chain joins TRBV7-3 to TRBJ2-3; 7 nucleotides line up with TRBD2. V lost 5 bases and J lost 2; bases outside the gene matches: 10. CDR1 is SGHTA, CDR2 FQGTGA, per germline. The CDR3 has 16 amino acids. CDR3 region: CASSQPGSGDTDTQYF. DNA of the CDR3: TGTGCCAGCAGCCAGCCGGGGAGCGGGGACACAGATACGCAGTATTTT.

This rearrangement joins TRBV10-3 to TRBJ2-3; D remains unclear. V lost 2 bases to trimming and J lost 0 bases, with 9 bases between them. This CDR3 region has 15 residues. CDR1 and CDR2 from the germline V gene are ENHRY and SYGVKD. The CDR3 sequence: CAISEPTTSTDTQYF. The CDR3 DNA reads TGTGCCATCAGTGAGCCCACGACTAGCACAGATACGCAGTATTTT.

The gene calls are TRBV23-1 and TRBJ2-7; D gene ambiguous. TRBV23-1 belongs to the ORF category, with a function that is uncertain. V dropped 3 bases and J dropped 5 bases, with 14 bases sitting between them. The CDR3 has 14 residues. The CDR3 DNA reads as TGCGCCAGCAGTCATCCGCCTCTAGAACACGAGCAGTACTTC. Encoded protein: CASSHPPLEHEQYF.

V is TRBV7-6 and J is TRBJ1-5, with TRBD1 as a possible D gene (5 bases). CDR1 is SGHVS and CDR2 is FNYEAQ in the germline V gene. The CDR3 totals 12 residues. V lost 4 bases and J 9 bases, leaving 10 bases between the germline ends. CDR3 protein: CASSSGGGPQHF. The CDR3 DNA is TGTGCCAGCAGCTCGGGGGGTGGGCCCCAGCATTTT.

J is TRBJ1-1 and V is TRBV30; perhaps TRBD1 as D (6 bases). CDR1 and CDR2 (germline): GTSNPN, SVGIG (reference sequence). The V end lost 3 bases, the J end lost 2 bases, and 10 bases lay between the germline ends. The CDR3 runs 13 residues. The chain's CDR3 is CAWSGQFNTEAFF. The CDR3, as DNA: TGTGCCTGGAGCGGACAGTTCAACACTGAAGCTTTCTTT.